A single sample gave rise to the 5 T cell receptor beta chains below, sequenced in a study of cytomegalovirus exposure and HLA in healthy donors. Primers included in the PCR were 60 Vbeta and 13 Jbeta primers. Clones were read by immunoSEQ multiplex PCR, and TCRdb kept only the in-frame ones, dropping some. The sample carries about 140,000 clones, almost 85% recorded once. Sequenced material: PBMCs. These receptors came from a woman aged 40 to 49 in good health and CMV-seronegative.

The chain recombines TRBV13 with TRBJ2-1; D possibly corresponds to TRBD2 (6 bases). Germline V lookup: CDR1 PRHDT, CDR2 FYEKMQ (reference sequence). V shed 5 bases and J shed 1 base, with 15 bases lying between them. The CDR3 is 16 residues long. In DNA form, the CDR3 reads TGTGCCAGCAGCCCCTCTGGGGGGAGGTCCTACAATGAGCAGTTCTTC. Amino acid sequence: CASSPSGGRSYNEQFF.

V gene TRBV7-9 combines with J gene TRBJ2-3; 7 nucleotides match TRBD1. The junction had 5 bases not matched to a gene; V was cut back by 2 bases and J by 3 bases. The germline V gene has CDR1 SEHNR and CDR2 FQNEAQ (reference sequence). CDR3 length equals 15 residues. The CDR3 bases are TGTGCCAGCAGCTTAAGGGGACAGAATACAGATACGCAGTATTTT. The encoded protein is CASSLRGQNTDTQYF.

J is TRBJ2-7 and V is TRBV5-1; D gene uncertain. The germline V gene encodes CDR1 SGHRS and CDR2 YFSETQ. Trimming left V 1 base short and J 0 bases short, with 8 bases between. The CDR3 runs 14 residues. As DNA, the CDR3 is TGCGCCAGCAGCTTGACTTTAGACTCCTACGAGCAGTACTTC. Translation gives CASSLTLDSYEQYF.

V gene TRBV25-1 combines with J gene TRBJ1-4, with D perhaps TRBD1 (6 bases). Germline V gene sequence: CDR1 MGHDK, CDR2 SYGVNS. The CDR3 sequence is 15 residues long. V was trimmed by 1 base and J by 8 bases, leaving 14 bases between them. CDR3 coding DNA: TGTGCCAGCAGTGAATCGGGGAGGGGGGACGAAAAACTGTTTTTT. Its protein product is CASSESGRGDEKLFF. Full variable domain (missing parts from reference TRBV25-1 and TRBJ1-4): EADIYQTPRYLVIGTGKKITLECSQTMGHDKMYWYQQDPGMELHLIHYSYGVNSTEKGDLSSESTVSRIRTEHFPLTLESARPSHTSQYLCASSESGRGDEKLFFGSGTQLSVL.

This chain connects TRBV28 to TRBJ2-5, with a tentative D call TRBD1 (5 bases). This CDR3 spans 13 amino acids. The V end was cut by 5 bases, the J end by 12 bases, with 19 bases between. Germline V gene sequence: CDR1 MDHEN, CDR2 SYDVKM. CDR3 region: CASSLSTLQGEYF. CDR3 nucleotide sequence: TGTGCCAGCAGTCTCTCTACCCTTCAAGGGGAGTACTTC.